Described below is a single T cell receptor (beta chain) sequence and its context. Its antigen has not been determined. Qualities for individual bases were not recorded, and no much larger clone is one base off. Deletion took 0 bases off V and 6 bases off J, with a span of 6 bases between the germline ends. As encoded in the germline V gene (reference sequence), CDR1 is MNHEY while CDR2 is SMNVEV. From its cysteine to its phenylalanine, the CDR3 spans 13 amino acids. Solely the CDR3 DNA is kept, with 39 bases framed from the first base. TCR beta CDR3 regions were amplified from RNA transcripts. For the first round of RT-PCR on the TCR CDR3, the HTBI primer set was used together with the Qiagen OneStep RT-PCR kit. Libraries were constructed in a second round of multiplex PCR, after which size selection and purification were performed. Paired-end sequencing of the libraries was performed with 100 bp reads on an Illumina HiSeq2000. In the authors' own workflow: SOAPnuke was used to process the raw data, with reads discarded if the reads contained adapters or uncalled bases, had a mean Phred below 15, or lacked an exact constant-primer or identifier match. High-quality paired reads were merged with COPE v1.2.5, and unique nucleotide sequences were defined as clonotypes. MiTCR v1.1 was used to align the clonotypes against IMGT TRBV, TRBD and TRBJ reference segments. The analysis included only V-J combinations with a frequency above 0.0001, which together covered 99% to 99.2% of the repertoires. A TCS score was defined as the ratio of F50 (clonal expansion) to E x V (chaos), with BLOSUM62-based TCRdist applied between CDR3 peptides within each V-J. Welch's t-statistics and random forest reduced around 510 V-J features to roughly 13, which were used in a naive Bayes classifier (R e1071). Using fastp at Q25 and MiXCR, TCRdb reprocessed the public reads and kept productive beta chains. All rows with the same CDR3 protein become a single entry with the most common DNA and genes. These V and J calls are TCRdb output, not the study's own analysis. The sample contains hundreds of thousands of distinct CDR3 sequences, roughly a sixth of them found a single time. 16% of the sample belongs to the ten largest clones.

The data originate from a study of T cells in Graves' hyperthyroidism and ophthalmopathy (dated by TCRdb to the late 2010s). Background on the whole study: Peripheral blood was sampled at the time of initial diagnosis, prior to any treatment. To identify TCR V-J signatures that set the groups apart, the researchers used a discovery cohort of about a hundred patients, made up of roughly 40 with Graves' ophthalmopathy and approximately 57 with stable Graves' hyperthyroidism. Prospective prediction of ophthalmopathy was tested in an independent validation cohort consisting of about 20 hyperthyroidism patients and approximately 16 patients who later progressed to ophthalmopathy. For training and testing, the 100 or so patients in the discovery cohort were randomly divided in a 7:3 ratio. In roughly six Graves' hyperthyroidism patients, the study also compared T-cell repertoires from thyroid tissue with T-cell repertoires from blood. Once sampling was done, hyperthyroidism patients were given methimazole at a starting dose of 30 mg daily, whereas ophthalmopathy patients were given high-dose intravenous methylprednisolone. TCR Vbeta CDR3 sequencing of 120 to 150 peripheral blood samples (over 40 ophthalmopathy, around 80 hyperthyroidism and roughly 17 progressor patients) is reported in the paper.

Paper-wide results and their limitations: In validation, progression to ophthalmopathy was predicted by the model with 70.59% sensitivity and around 75% specificity, a median of 6.5 months before onset. Sample size was not statistically predetermined, and investigators were not blinded to group allocation. Ophthalmopathy was separated from stable hyperthyroidism by a 13 V-J signature model, with approximately 90% sensitivity and 81% to 82% specificity obtained in cross-validation and 80%/75% obtained in testing. Blood samples also contained most of the expanded thyroid clonotypes (frequency above 0.001), which suggests that blood repertoires may reflect thyroid immune responses.

Hyperthyroidism patients were newly diagnosed, with disease duration under 2 months, and aged 18 to 65 years. Patients with uncontrolled infections, other autoimmune diseases, pregnancy or lactation were excluded. Diagnoses were based on clinical symptoms, serum thyroxine and TRAb, thyroid ultrasound and orbital computed tomography. Blood from progressor patients was drawn when they were first diagnosed with hyperthyroidism, before any ophthalmopathy symptoms appeared. PBMCs were isolated from more than 9 ml of fresh peripheral blood by Ficoll-Paque density gradient centrifugation. Progressor patients were initially diagnosed with Graves' hyperthyroidism and developed ophthalmopathy during follow-up. Total RNA was extracted using Trizol reagent, and RNA quality was assessed on an Agilent 2100 Bioanalyzer.

Sequencing used blood. Here the chain combines TRBV27 and TRBJ1-5; no D segment can be confidently identified. The origin of this receptor is a woman aged 45 to 65 with Graves' hyperthyroidism that later progressed to Graves' ophthalmopathy. The bases are TGTGCCAGCAGTTTATCTATTAGTCAGCCCCAGCATTTT. Translated, it gives CASSLSISQPQHF.